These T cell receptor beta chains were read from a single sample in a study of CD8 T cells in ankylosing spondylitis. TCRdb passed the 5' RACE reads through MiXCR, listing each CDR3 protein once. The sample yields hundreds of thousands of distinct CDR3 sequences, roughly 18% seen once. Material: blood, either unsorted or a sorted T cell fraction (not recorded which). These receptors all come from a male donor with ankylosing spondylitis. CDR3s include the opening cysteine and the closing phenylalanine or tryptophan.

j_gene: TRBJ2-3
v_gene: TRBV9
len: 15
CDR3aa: CASSVDSGRGDTQYF

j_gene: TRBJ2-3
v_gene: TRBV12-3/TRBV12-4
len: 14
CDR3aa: CASSLRQGTDTQYF

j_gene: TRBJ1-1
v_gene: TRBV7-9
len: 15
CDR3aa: CASSLGGAMNTEAFF

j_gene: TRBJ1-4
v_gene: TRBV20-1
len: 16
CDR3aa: CSARPPGTGRNEKLFF

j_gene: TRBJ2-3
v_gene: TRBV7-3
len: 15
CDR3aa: CASSLISESTDTQYF

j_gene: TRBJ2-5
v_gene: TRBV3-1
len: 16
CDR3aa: CASSQVPLERRETQYF

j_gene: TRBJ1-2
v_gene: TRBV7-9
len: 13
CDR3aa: CASSPDSGDGYTF

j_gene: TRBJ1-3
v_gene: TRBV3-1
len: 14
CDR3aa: CASTSGRGGNTIYF

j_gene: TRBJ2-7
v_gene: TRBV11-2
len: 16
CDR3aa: CASSPGGLAGFYEQYF

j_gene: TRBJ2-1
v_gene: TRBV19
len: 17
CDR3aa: CASSATGLAGVLNEQFF

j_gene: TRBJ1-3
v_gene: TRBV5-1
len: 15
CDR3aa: CASSPDGTSGNTIYF

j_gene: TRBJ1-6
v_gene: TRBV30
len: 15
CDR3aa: CAWSGQNTLNSPLHF

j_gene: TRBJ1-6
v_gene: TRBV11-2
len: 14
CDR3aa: CASSIDREGSPLHF

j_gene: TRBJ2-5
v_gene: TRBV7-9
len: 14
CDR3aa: CASSPGGTQETQYF

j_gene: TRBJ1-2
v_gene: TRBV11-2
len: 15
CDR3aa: CASRGLGTGGFGYTF

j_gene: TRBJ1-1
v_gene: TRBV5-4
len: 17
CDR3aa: CASSLALAGGQNTEAFF

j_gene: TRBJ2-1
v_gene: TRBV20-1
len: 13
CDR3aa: CSARTPSYNEQFF

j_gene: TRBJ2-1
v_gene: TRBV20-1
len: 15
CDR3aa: CSAINAKTSYNEQFF

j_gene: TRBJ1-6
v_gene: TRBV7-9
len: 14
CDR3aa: CASSLNREGSPLHF

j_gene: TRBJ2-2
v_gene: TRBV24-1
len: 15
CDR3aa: CATSDLGQNTGELFF

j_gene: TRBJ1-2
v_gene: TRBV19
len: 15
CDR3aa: CASSTGETGGAGYTF

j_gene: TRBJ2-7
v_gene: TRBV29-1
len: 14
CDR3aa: CSVEGRGGSYEQYF

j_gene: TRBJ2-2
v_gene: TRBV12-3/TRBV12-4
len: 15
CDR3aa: CASSPQGFGTGELFF

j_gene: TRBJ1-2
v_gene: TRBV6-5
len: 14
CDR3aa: CASSYKEGPYGYTF

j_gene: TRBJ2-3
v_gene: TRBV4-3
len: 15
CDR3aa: CASSQDGRREDTQYF

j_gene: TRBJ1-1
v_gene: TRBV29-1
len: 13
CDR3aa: CSVGTGGFAEAFF

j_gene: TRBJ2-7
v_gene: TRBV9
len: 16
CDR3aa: CASSRYPGGRTYEQYF

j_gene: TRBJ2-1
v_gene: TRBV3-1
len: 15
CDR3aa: CASSRGGGPQREQFF

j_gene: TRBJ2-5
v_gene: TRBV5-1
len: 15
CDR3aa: CASSSVGTLGETQYF

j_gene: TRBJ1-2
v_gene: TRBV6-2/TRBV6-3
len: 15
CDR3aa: CASRNPGLWGYGYTF

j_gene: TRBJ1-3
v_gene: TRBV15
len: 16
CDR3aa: CATSRAFPFSGNTIYF

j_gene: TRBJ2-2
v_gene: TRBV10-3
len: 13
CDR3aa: CAIRKEGPGELFF

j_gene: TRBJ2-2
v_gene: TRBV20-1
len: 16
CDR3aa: CSARDFGAKNTGELFF

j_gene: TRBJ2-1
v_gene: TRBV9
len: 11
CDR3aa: CASSDLNEQFF

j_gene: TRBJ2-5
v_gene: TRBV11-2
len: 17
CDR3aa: CASSLGVSGRTGETQYF

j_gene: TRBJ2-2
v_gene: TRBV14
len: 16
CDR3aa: CASSQVLAGVSGELFF

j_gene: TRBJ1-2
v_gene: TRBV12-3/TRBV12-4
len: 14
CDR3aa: CASRAQGANYGYTF

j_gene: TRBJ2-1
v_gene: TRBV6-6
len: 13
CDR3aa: CASSFGLVNEQFF

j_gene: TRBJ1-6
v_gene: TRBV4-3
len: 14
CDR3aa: CASSQDASSSPLHF

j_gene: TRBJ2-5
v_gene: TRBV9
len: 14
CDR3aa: CASRARLGGETQYF

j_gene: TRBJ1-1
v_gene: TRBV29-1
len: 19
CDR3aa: CSVVLEPPKKRPRRTEAFF